This T cell receptor beta chain appears in the sequencing data of a study of T cell repertoires in cytomegalovirus infection. Study summary: A matching HLA type, together with CMV infection, was signaled by public TCR beta signatures.

Study-level points and caveats: Clonotypes of TCR beta that were HLA-C-restricted and CMV-specific dominated the ex vivo response.

In its sample, this clonotype was seen a few times. Its cognate antigen is unknown. Deletions cut 1 base from V and 5 bases from J, with 12 bases between. Germline V gene data show CDR1 as SGHVS and CDR2 as FNYEAQ. The CDR3 sequence is 14 residues long. Each CDR3 protein is one row after TCRdb ran MiXCR on the reads. The sample lists hundreds of thousands of distinct CDR3 sequences, about 42% occurring once. This chain joins TRBV7-6 and TRBJ2-7, with D possibly being TRBD1 (6 bases). The sample in question was cultured PBMCs, obtained from culture after CMV antigen stimulation. This TCR was recovered from a human donor in good health (CMV status not recorded). Some clones in this sample may be carry-over from other donors' samples. The CDR3 protein is CASSLVPGVNEQYF. CDR3 nucleotide sequence: TGTGCCAGCAGCTTAGTACCAGGGGTAAACGAGCAGTACTTC.